The 16 T cell receptor beta chains presented below share a single source sample, sequenced in a study of regulatory T cells in long-lasting Graves disease. Time point in this sample: newly diagnosed GD, antithyroid drugs for less than 3 months. Following extraction of RNA from PBMCs, that RNA was used to make the TCR library. Building of the TCR beta libraries involved iRepertoire HTBI primers and Arm-PCR of CDR3 regions. TCRdb independently ran MiXCR on the multiplex PCR reads; one entry per CDR3 protein. The profile shows approximately 470,000 distinct CDR3 sequences, about 16% of them singletons. These data were also filed under a second study, of T cells in Graves' hyperthyroidism and ophthalmopathy.

The sequencing used peripheral blood mononuclear cells (PBMCs), collected at new diagnosis, from a patient treated with antithyroid drugs. The receptors shown here come from a middle-aged man with Graves disease.

The table lists this clonotype with many counts. The gene calls are TRBV6-5 and TRBJ1-2, with D perhaps TRBD1 (5 bases). The germline V gene has CDR1 MNHEY and CDR2 SVGAGI. The V end was cut by 0 bases, the J end by 7 bases, with 12 bases between. CDR3 length: 14 amino acids. The CDR3 nucleotides read TGTGCCAGCAGTTACTCGGCGGGGCTGCGTGGCTACACCTTC. Encoded protein: CASSYSAGLRGYTF.

A word on this clonotype: With a much larger clone just one base away, this may be a read error. The chain is built from TRBV24-1 and TRBJ2-1; D is tentatively TRBD1 or TRBD2 (5 bases each). Trimming left V 5 bases short and J 12 bases short, with 16 bases between. The germline V gene has CDR1 KGHDR and CDR2 SFDVKD. The CDR3 spans 13 residues. CDR3 amino acids: CATSGRGPYGQFF. The CDR3 region has the DNA TGTGCCACCAGTGGCCGGGGACCGTATGGGCAGTTCTTC.

The CDR3 is CSVESQGRKTQYF. The CDR3 bases are TGCAGCGTTGAGTCCCAGGGTAGAAAGACCCAGTACTTC. V and J are TRBV29-1 and TRBJ2-5; D is possibly TRBD1 (5 bases). The V and J ends lost 3 bases and 6 bases respectively, with 14 bases between them. Per the germline V gene, CDR1 is SQVTM and CDR2 is ANQGSEA. CDR3 size: 13 residues.

The rearrangement joins TRBV27 to TRBJ2-3, with D tentatively TRBD2 (7 bases). The CDR3 covers 15 residues. Germline V gene lookup returns CDR1 MNHEY and CDR2 SMNVEV (reference sequence). Between the trimmed V and J ends, which lost 4 bases and 2 bases, there was a span of 13 bases. CDR3 loop: CASSWGGRFTDTQYF. Here the CDR3 DNA reads TGTGCCAGCAGTTGGGGGGGGCGTTTCACAGATACGCAGTATTTT.

The chain employs TRBV9 and TRBJ2-7; D may correspond to TRBD1 or TRBD2 (5 bases each). Germline CDR1 reads SGDLS; CDR2 reads YYNGEE. Trimming pared 4 bases from V and 2 bases from J, leaving 13 bases between. The CDR3 is 14 amino acids. DNA of the CDR3: TGTGCCAGCAGCATCCGGGACGGAACCTACGAGCAGTACTTC. Translated, it gives CASSIRDGTYEQYF.

At least ten counts were recorded for this clonotype. The chain links TRBV28 to TRBJ2-7; TRBD1 matches at 7 bases. This CDR3 contains 12 residues. Germline-derived CDR1 and CDR2 are MDHEN and SYDVKM. The V gene end was trimmed by 6 bases and the J gene end by 12 bases; junction bases not matched to a gene: 11. CDR3 sequence: CASSTTGALTYF. In DNA, the CDR3 is TGTGCCAGCAGCACTACAGGGGCGTTAACGTACTTC.

This clonotype appeared many times. The chain uses TRBV28 and TRBJ2-2, with TRBD1 matching over 7 bases. Trimming cost V 6 bases and J 1 base; bases outside gene matches: 8. The V gene's germline CDR1 is MDHEN and CDR2 SYDVKM. The CDR3 covers 16 residues. CDR3: CASRSLGQMNTGELFF. CDR3 nucleotide sequence: TGTGCCAGCAGATCCCTGGGACAGATGAACACCGGGGAGCTGTTTTTT.

With respect to this clonotype: A single base separates this from a much larger clone, so it may be a read error. The rearrangement uses TRBV7-9 and TRBJ1-5; D not resolved. Germline values: CDR1 SEHNR, CDR2 FQNEAQ (reference sequence). The CDR3 extends over 13 amino acids. V gave up 3 bases and J gave up 3 bases, with 6 bases separating them. CDR3 region: CASSFAPNQPQHF. CDR3 nucleotide sequence: TGTGCCAGCAGCTTCGCCCCCAATCAGCCCCAGCATTTT.

The J gene is TRBJ2-1, the V gene TRBV5-6, with 13 nucleotides matching TRBD2. V was clipped by 2 bases and J by 4 bases; unmatched bases: 3. From germline, CDR1 is SGHDT and CDR2 YYEEEE. The CDR3 runs to 16 residues. In DNA, the CDR3 is TGTGCCAGCAGCTTTAGGACTAGCGGGGGTTACAATGAGCAGTTCTTC. Encoded protein: CASSFRTSGGYNEQFF.

The V and J genes are TRBV6-4 and TRBJ2-7, with 7 bases identical to TRBD2. CDR1 and CDR2 from the germline V gene are MRHNA and SNTAGT. CDR3 size: 16 residues. After removal of 5 bases from V and 3 bases from J, the junction contained 13 bases not matched to a gene. The CDR3 DNA reads TGTGCCAGCAGTTTACGGTCGAGCGGGAAGGGCTACGAGCAGTACTTC. Encoded protein: CASSLRSSGKGYEQYF.

The chain employs TRBV7-9 and TRBJ2-6; D is possibly TRBD1 (5 bases). The CDR3 is made up of 13 amino acids. Trimming cost V 2 bases and J 9 bases, with 8 bases left between them. Germline CDR1 SEHNR, CDR2 FQNEAQ (reference sequence). CDR3 bases: TGTGCCAGCAGCTTACCACAGGACAACGTCCTGACTTTC. As protein: CASSLPQDNVLTF.

V usage is TRBV29-1 and J usage is TRBJ1-2; TRBD1 agrees at 11 bases. The CDR3 length is 15 residues. V lost 6 bases and J lost 4; bases outside the gene matches: 10. The V gene's germline CDR1 is SQVTM and CDR2 ANQGSEA. In nucleotides, the CDR3 is TGCAGCGTCCCCCCCGGACAGGGGGCTACCTATGGCTACACCTTC. It is translated as CSVPPGQGATYGYTF.

This clonotype was counted a few times. The chain joins TRBV5-1 to TRBJ2-1; 8 bases line up with TRBD2. Germline V lookup: CDR1 SGHRS, CDR2 YFSETQ. J gave up 0 bases and V 2 bases, and 4 bases lay outside the gene matches. The CDR3 has 16 residues. CDR3: CASSFYSGSSYNEQFF. The CDR3 coding sequence is TGCGCCAGCAGCTTTTACAGCGGGAGCTCCTACAATGAGCAGTTCTTC.

This clonotype was found many times. J is TRBJ2-3 and V is TRBV3-1; tentatively, D is TRBD2 (5 bases). Germline CDR1 reads LGHDT; CDR2 reads YNNKEL (reference sequence). The CDR3 spans 17 residues. Trimming pared 4 bases from V and 2 bases from J, leaving 19 bases between. CDR3 protein: CASSLEGEGALTDTQYF. The CDR3 nucleotides are TGTGCCAGCAGCCTAGAGGGTGAGGGAGCACTCACAGATACGCAGTATTTT.

This clonotype has ten or more counts. The V gene is TRBV7-2, the J gene TRBJ2-7; 8 bases map to TRBD2. Germline values: CDR1 SGHTA, CDR2 FQGNSA. This CDR3 is built from 15 residues. V was pared by 4 bases and J by 3 bases, with 8 bases of the junction left unmatched. CDR3 DNA: TGTGCCAGCAGCTCCGGGGGGGCGAGGGTCTACGAGCAGTACTTC. The encoded protein is CASSSGGARVYEQYF.

This clonotype appeared many times. This chain links TRBV5-1 with TRBJ2-1, with D possibly matching TRBD1 (6 bases). Germline CDR1 reads SGHRS; CDR2 reads YFSETQ. This CDR3 region has 15 residues. Trimming shortened V by 0 bases and J by 10 bases, and 17 bases separated the two germline ends. This chain's CDR3 is CASSLAGHRSNEQFF. CDR3 DNA: TGCGCCAGCAGCTTGGCGGGACACAGGTCCAACGAGCAGTTCTTC.